This TCR beta chain was observed in a study of tumor-infiltrating lymphocytes in primary liver carcinoma. Study as a whole: Recorded tumor stage was T1-T3 N0M0, with diameters of about 4 to 11 cm.

Extraction of RNA together with DNA used about 20-34 mg of unsorted bulk tissue. Cases comprised patients with primary liver carcinoma who received surgical resection. Uniformly, tumor samples exhibited a viable tumor cell fraction exceeding 75%. A primer in the constant region served to generate TCR beta cDNA from roughly 450 ng of total RNA. Three nested multiplex PCR rounds, a slightly modified ARM-PCR, produced the libraries for TCR beta. TCRdb processed the multiplex PCR reads anew with MiXCR; each CDR3 protein has one entry. The table records approximately 73,000 distinct CDR3 sequences, 71% of them present only once. This clonotype was sampled from a woman in her fifties or sixties with primary liver carcinoma and hepatitis B virus infection. The sequencing sample was made of liver tumor tissue from sampling region 4. Subset given: tumor region T4, right-lateral pole.

CDR3 DNA: TGTGCCAGCAGTTGGTTCGCGGGGGAGGAGACCCAGTACTTC. Residues: CASSWFAGEETQYF. The chain couples TRBV6-1 to TRBJ2-5; 7 positions match TRBD2. The length of the CDR3 is 14 residues. Trimming at V came to 5 bases and at J to 5 bases, leaving 8 bases not matched to a gene. Germline-derived CDR1 and CDR2 are MNHNS and SASEGT.